These 23 T cell receptor beta chains originate from one sample sequenced in a study of T cell clones after liver transplantation. Clones were sequenced by immunoSEQ multiplex PCR, and TCRdb holds only the in-frame ones, with some missing. Among about 1,300 clones listed, 38% were seen once. Antigen specificity for these receptors is unknown. Proliferating CFSE-low MLR cells were sequenced to define alloreactive TCRbeta sequences. The sequencing sample was made of CD4+ T cells from cultured PBMCs. All receptors derive from a human patient who received a liver transplant. Some T cells may have originated in the graft donor.

This clone is termed medium-sized. The chain links TRBV11-2 to TRBJ2-5; 15 bases line up with TRBD2. Per germline, CDR1 SGHAT and CDR2 FQNNGV. This CDR3 contains 16 residues. V trimming: 3 bases; J trimming: 5 bases; junction bases outside the gene matches: 4. For the CDR3, the DNA is TGTGCCAGCAGCTTCGGACTAGCGGGGGGGAGGGAGACCCAGTACTTC. Translation: CASSFGLAGGRETQYF.

By share, this clone ranks as medium-sized. The junction shows a germline mismatch at one end, possibly a read error. The rearrangement uses TRBV7-8 and TRBJ1-1; tentative D call: TRBD1 (6 bases). Germline V gene sequence: CDR1 SGHVS, CDR2 FQNEAQ. CDR3 length equals 15 residues. The CDR3 sequence: CASTLAGTLNTEAFF. As DNA, the CDR3 is TGTGCCAGCACCTTAGCCGGGACACTGAACACTGAAGCTTTCTTT. The whole variable domain, filled in from reference TRBV7-8 and TRBJ1-1, reads GAGVSQSPRYKVAKRGQDVALRCDPISGHVSLFWYQQALGQGPEFLTYFQNEAQLDKSGLPSDRFFAERPEGSVSTLKIQRTQQEDSAVYLCASTLAGTLNTEAFFGQGTRLTVV.

The chain recombines TRBV30 with TRBJ2-7; the D is unclear. The CDR3 runs to 13 residues. Per the germline V gene, CDR1 is GTSNPN and CDR2 is SVGIG (reference sequence). V lost 2 bases to trimming and J lost 3 bases, with 11 bases between them. The CDR3 bases are TGTGCCTGGAGTCGGGTCGGTAACTACGAGCAGTACTTC. Translating it yields CAWSRVGNYEQYF.

CDR3 in amino acids: CASSTGTSGSTDTQYF. For the CDR3, the DNA is TGTGCCAGCAGCACCGGGACTAGCGGAAGCACAGATACGCAGTATTTT. The chain is built from TRBV7-2 and TRBJ2-3; 11 nucleotides line up with TRBD2. J was trimmed by 0 bases and V by 5 bases; bases with no gene match: 4. CDR1 and CDR2 (germline): SGHTA, FQGNSA. The CDR3 runs 16 residues.

The rearrangement uses TRBV27 and TRBJ1-1, with 10 nucleotides matching TRBD1. The V gene end was trimmed by 5 bases and the J gene end by 2 bases; junction bases not matched to a gene: 11. This CDR3 comprises 17 residues. Germline CDR1 and CDR2: MNHEY and SMNVEV (reference sequence). CDR3 protein: CASSRWTGGGTNTEAFF. In nucleotides, the CDR3 is TGTGCCAGCAGTCGTTGGACAGGGGGGGGTACTAACACTGAAGCTTTCTTT.

The chain combines TRBV10-1 with TRBJ2-2; D uncertain. This CDR3 region has 13 residues. V lost 7 bases, J lost 5 bases, and 11 bases lay in between. The V gene's germline CDR1 is WNHNN and CDR2 SYGVQD (reference sequence). The CDR3 coding sequence is TGCGCCAGCATGCAGGCTGGAACCGGGGAGCTGTTTTTT. This encodes CASMQAGTGELFF.

This clone is classed as large. The chain recombines TRBV30 with TRBJ1-2; no firm D call. This CDR3 contains 14 residues. Trimming pared 2 bases from V and 1 base from J, leaving 11 bases between. The germline V gene encodes CDR1 GTSNPN and CDR2 SVGIG (reference sequence). In nucleotides, the CDR3 is TGTGCCTGGAGTAAGAACAGAAATAACTATGGCTACACCTTC. Amino acid sequence: CAWSKNRNNYGYTF.

This clone was seen a few times. The chain links TRBV9 to TRBJ1-1; 8 nucleotides match TRBD1. The CDR3 contains 14 residues. Per germline, CDR1 SGDLS and CDR2 YYNGEE. The V and J ends lost 4 bases and 5 bases, in that order; junction bases with no gene match: 7. CDR3 in DNA: TGTGCCAGCAGCCAAGGACAGGGTTGGACTGAAGCTTTCTTT. Translated: CASSQGQGWTEAFF.

This clone was seen a handful of times. The V and J genes are TRBV2 and TRBJ2-1, with D possibly TRBD2 on 7 matching bases. The ends were cut back, 5 bases at V and 10 bases at J, with 15 bases in the middle. The CDR3 loop spans 13 amino acids. Germline V gene lookup returns CDR1 SNHLY and CDR2 FYNNEI. The CDR3 region is CASSRGGGGEQFF. Written as DNA, the CDR3 is TGTGCCAGCAGTAGAGGGGGGGGAGGCGAGCAGTTCTTC.

By proportion, this clone is medium-sized. The chain carries TRBV7-3 and TRBJ2-3; unclear D gene. CDR1 is SGHTA, CDR2 FQGTGA, per germline. Trimming left V 0 bases short and J 7 bases short, with 11 bases between. The CDR3 length is 14 residues. The CDR3 nucleotides are TGTGCCAGCAGCTTAACGATGACTGGAAATACGCAGTATTTT. Translated: CASSLTMTGNTQYF. Filled out from reference TRBV7-3 and TRBJ2-3, the complete variable domain reads GAGVSQTPSNKVTEKGKYVELRCDPISGHTALYWYRQSLGQGPEFLIYFQGTGAADDSGLPNDRFFAVRPEGSVSTLKIQRTERGDSAVYLCASSLTMTGNTQYFGPGTRLTVL.

This rearrangement joins TRBV19 to TRBJ2-3, with D perhaps TRBD2 (5 bases). Germline lookup yields CDR1 LNHDA and CDR2 SQIVND (reference sequence). The CDR3 is 15 amino acids. The V end was cut by 3 bases, the J end by 0 bases, with 10 bases between. Here the CDR3 reads CASSILGESTDTQYF. CDR3 bases: TGTGCCAGTAGTATTCTCGGGGAGAGCACAGATACGCAGTATTTT.

This clone is medium-sized (0.01 to 0.1%) within its sample. CDR3 residues: CASSSQTSGGAADTQYF. DNA of the CDR3: TGTGCCAGCAGCTCTCAAACTAGCGGGGGGGCGGCAGATACGCAGTATTTT. The chain couples TRBV7-2 to TRBJ2-3; TRBD2 matches at 13 bases. This CDR3 spans 17 amino acids. Losses at the gene ends were 4 bases for V and 4 bases for J; bases not matched to a gene: 8. Germline CDR1 SGHTA, CDR2 FQGNSA.

This clone is medium-sized by share. The chain is built from TRBV30 and TRBJ2-6; the D is unclear. V was clipped by 2 bases and J by 4 bases, with 3 bases between them. The CDR3 contains 12 residues. Germline values: CDR1 GTSNPN, CDR2 SVGIG (reference sequence). The CDR3 sequence: CAWSSGANVLTF. The CDR3 DNA reads TGTGCCTGGAGTAGCGGGGCCAACGTCCTGACTTTC. The whole variable domain, filled in from reference TRBV30 and TRBJ2-6, reads SQTIHQWPATLVQPVGSPLSLECTVEGTSNPNLYWYRQAAGRGLQLLFYSVGIGQISSEVPQNLSASRPQDRQFILSSKKLLLSDSGFYLCAWSSGANVLTFGAGSRLTVL.

This clone ranks as large. The chain links TRBV27 to TRBJ2-2, with 14 nucleotides matching TRBD2. The CDR3 covers 17 residues. CDR1 MNHEY and CDR2 SMNVEV come from the germline V gene (reference sequence). After removal of 5 bases from V and 6 bases from J, the junction contained 8 bases not matched to a gene. The CDR3 DNA reads as TGTGCCAGCAGTCTAAGGGGACTAGCGGGGGAGGCCGGGGAGCTGTTTTTT. This gives the protein CASSLRGLAGEAGELFF.

V is TRBV19 and J is TRBJ1-1, with a tentative D call TRBD1 (6 bases). The CDR3 is 14 amino acids. Looked up from germline, CDR1 is LNHDA and CDR2 is SQIVND (reference sequence). With 7 bases removed from V and 5 bases from J, the gap between germline ends came to 17 bases. The chain's CDR3 is CASIRDTAGTEAFF. Here the CDR3 DNA reads TGTGCCAGTATACGGGACACAGCTGGGACTGAAGCTTTCTTT. Complete variable domain (other parts from reference TRBV19 and TRBJ1-1): DGGITQSPKYLFRKEGQNVTLSCEQNLNHDAMYWYRQDPGQGLRLIYYSQIVNDFQKGDIAEGYSVSREKKESFPLTVTSAQKNPTAFYLCASIRDTAGTEAFFGQGTRLTVV.

In nucleotides, the CDR3 is TGTGCCAGCAGCGCCCGGGACAGGGGGCATCCACCCCTCCACTTT. The encoded protein is CASSARDRGHPPLHF. This chain uses TRBV6-6 with TRBJ1-6; 12 bases are shared with TRBD1. CDR1 is MNHNY and CDR2 is SVGAGI in the germline V gene (reference sequence). V trimming: 6 bases; J trimming: 11 bases; junction bases outside the gene matches: 8. The length of the CDR3 is 15 residues.

The chain links TRBV7-6 to TRBJ1-2; 9 nucleotides agree with TRBD1. The CDR3 covers 15 residues. Germline CDR1 SGHVS, CDR2 FNYEAQ. V shed 6 bases, J shed 4 bases, and the junction held 9 bases outside the gene matches. CDR3 region: CASSPGTGWSYGYTF. CDR3 in DNA: TGTGCCAGCAGTCCCGGGACAGGGTGGAGCTATGGCTACACCTTC.

This clone is termed medium-sized. This sequence joins TRBV7-2 and TRBJ2-3; maybe TRBD2 (6 bases). From germline, CDR1 is SGHTA and CDR2 FQGNSA. V was trimmed by 5 bases and J by 2 bases, leaving 8 bases between them. This CDR3 is 13 amino acids long. CDR3 sequence reads: CASSREYTDTQYF. Written as DNA, the CDR3 is TGTGCCAGCAGCCGGGAGTACACAGATACGCAGTATTTT.

This clone appeared a single time. Different DNA sequences within this sample yield the same CDR3. The V and J genes are TRBV30 and TRBJ1-1, with D uncertain. The CDR3 is made up of 14 amino acids. Germline CDR1 and CDR2: GTSNPN and SVGIG (reference sequence). V was shortened by 2 bases and J by 1 base, with 11 bases between the two germline ends. The CDR3 region is CAWSTGFGNTEAFF. The CDR3 DNA is TGTGCCTGGAGTACGGGTTTTGGGAACACTGAAGCTTTCTTT.

The CDR3 here is CASSLGVATDTQYF. The CDR3 region has the DNA TGTGCCAGCAGCTTAGGAGTAGCCACAGATACGCAGTATTTT. The chain is built from TRBV4-2 and TRBJ2-3; no definite D call. Trimming cost V 5 bases and J 2 bases, with 11 bases left between them. The CDR3 runs to 14 residues. Germline V gene data show CDR1 as LGHNA and CDR2 as YNFKEQ.

The chain employs TRBV6-5 and TRBJ1-6; the match to TRBD1 covers 8 bases. Trimming took 5 bases from V and 6 from J; bases not matched to a gene: 3. Germline lookup yields CDR1 MNHEY and CDR2 SVGAGI. The CDR3 is 14 amino acids. The CDR3 DNA follows: TGTGCCAGCAGTCACGACAGGGGTAATTCACCCCTCCACTTT. This encodes CASSHDRGNSPLHF.

This clone is large (0.1 to 1%) in the sample. V usage is TRBV5-6 and J usage is TRBJ1-3; tentative D call: TRBD1 (5 bases). Germline V gives CDR1 SGHDT, CDR2 YYEEEE. The CDR3 runs to 15 residues. Trimming shortened V by 2 bases and J by 4 bases, and 13 bases separated the two germline ends. The DNA for the CDR3 is TGTGCCAGCAGCTTCGACAGTGGGGCAGGAAACACCATATATTTT. As protein: CASSFDSGAGNTIYF.

This clone is medium-sized. The V call is TRBV5-5, the J call TRBJ2-5, with 8 bases identical to TRBD1. V gave up 7 bases and J gave up 4 bases; unmatched junction bases: 9. This CDR3 has 14 amino acids. Germline V CDR1 and CDR2: SGHKS, YYEKEE (reference sequence). The CDR3 DNA sequence: TGTGCCAGCCGACGACAGGGGTACGGAGAGACCCAGTACTTC. Protein: CASRRQGYGETQYF. The complete variable domain, with remaining parts taken from reference TRBV5-5 and TRBJ2-5, reads DAGVTQSPTHLIKTRGQQVTLRCSPISGHKSVSWYQQVLGQGPQFIFQYYEKEERGRGNFPDRFSARQFPNYSSELNVNALLLGDSALYLCASRRQGYGETQYFGPGTRLLVL.